These T cell receptor beta chains were read from a single sample in a study of cytomegalovirus exposure and HLA in healthy donors. Sequencing was performed with immunoSEQ multiplex PCR; in TCRdb, only in-frame clones are kept and a portion is missing. This table has about 140,000 clones, about four fifths appearing once. Sequencing input: PBMCs. The receptor source for this set is a female donor in good health and CMV-seronegative. Each CDR3 is given with its conserved first and last residue. D genes are given only for firm matches. Clone size, where shown, is once, few, many, or a class for clones that have expanded.

d_call j_call clone_size v_call cdr3_nt cdr3_aa
TRBD2 TRBJ2-1 . TRBV28 TGTGCCAGCAGGGGGCCGGGACTAGCAGGAAATGAGCAGTTCTTC CASRGPGLAGNEQFF
TRBD1 TRBJ1-1 . TRBV19 TGTGCCAGTCTACCTAGCACCCAGGGGGACACTGAAGCTTTCTTT CASLPSTQGDTEAFF
TRBD1 TRBJ1-2 . TRBV5-4 TGTGCCAGCAGCACCCACAGGGGGAGTGGGTCAGCTAACTATGGCTACACCTTC CASSTHRGSGSANYGYTF
. TRBJ2-5 . TRBV19 TGTGCCAGTGGCGGAACAGGTGGAGAGACCCAGTACTTC CASGGTGGETQYF
. TRBJ2-7 . TRBV4-1 TGCGCCAGCAGCCCAAGGGGGTCCTACGAGCAGTACTTC CASSPRGSYEQYF
. TRBJ2-7 . TRBV19 TGTGCCAGTAGTAACCTTCGGGCTAGCGATGGCTACGAGCAGTACTTC CASSNLRASDGYEQYF
. TRBJ2-1 . TRBV7-3 TGTGCCAGCAGCTTCAGGGGGGCACAGTTCGGTGAGCAGTTCTTC CASSFRGAQFGEQFF
. TRBJ1-1 few TRBV30 TGTGCCTGGAGACCGTCTCCGCGGACTGAAGCTTTCTTT CAWRPSPRTEAFF
TRBD1 TRBJ2-2 few TRBV2 TGTGCCACCGAGGGACAGGGATACACCGGGGAGCTGTTTTTT CATEGQGYTGELFF
TRBD1 TRBJ1-1 . TRBV30 TGTGCCTGGGATCCCGGGACAGGGGCTGAAGCTTTCTTT CAWDPGTGAEAFF
. TRBJ1-5 . TRBV19 TGTGCCAGTAGTATTCCCCAGGGGAGCAATCAGCCCCAGCATTTT CASSIPQGSNQPQHF
. TRBJ1-1 . TRBV19 TGTGCCAGTATGCTACGACAGGCGCCGAACACTGAAGCTTTCTTT CASMLRQAPNTEAFF
TRBD1 TRBJ1-5 . TRBV28 TGTGCCAGCAGTACGACAGGGGTGTTGCATCAGCCCCAGCATTTT CASSTTGVLHQPQHF
. TRBJ2-3 . TRBV9 TGTGCCAGCAGCGTTCCGGGCACAGATACGCAGTATTTT CASSVPGTDTQYF
TRBD1 TRBJ2-5 . TRBV10-3 TGTGCCATCAGGGGGGACAGGGAGCAAGAGACCCAGTACTTC CAIRGDREQETQYF
TRBD2 TRBJ2-7 few TRBV4-3 TGCGCCAGCAGCCAGCGGACTAGCGGGAGCGAAGAGCAGTACTTC CASSQRTSGSEEQYF
TRBD1 TRBJ1-1 . TRBV7-8 TGTGCCAGCCAAAGGAACAGGGGCACTGAAGCTTTCTTT CASQRNRGTEAFF
. TRBJ2-1 . TRBV19 TGTGCCAGTAAGGCGGGTCCCGTCAATGAGCAGTTCTTC CASKAGPVNEQFF
. TRBJ2-1 . TRBV7-2 TGTGCCAGCAGCTTAGCAGCACGAGAGCAGTTCTTC CASSLAAREQFF
TRBD1 TRBJ1-2 . TRBV28 TGTGCCAGCAGTGAGGGGACAGGGGGCTTGGACTATGGCTACACCTTC CASSEGTGGLDYGYTF
. TRBJ2-7 . TRBV5-1 TGCGCCAGCAGCTTGGGACAGTACTTGGAGCAGTACTTC CASSLGQYLEQYF
TRBD1 TRBJ2-7 . TRBV29-1 TGCAGCGCCTGGGACAGGGGCGAGCAGTACTTC CSAWDRGEQYF
. TRBJ2-7 . TRBV6-5 TGTGCCAGCTCTCGGGACTCGGTGTACTACGAGCAGTACTTC CASSRDSVYYEQYF
TRBD2 TRBJ2-1 . TRBV7-2 TGTGCCAGCAGCTTGCGGGGGGGCTACAATGAGCAGTTCTTC CASSLRGGYNEQFF
. TRBJ2-3 few TRBV7-2 TGTGCCAGCAGCTTAGCGCGTGAACGGTCTAGCACAGATACGCAGTATTTT CASSLARERSSTDTQYF
. TRBJ2-5 . TRBV7-2 TGTGCCAGCAGCCCTACAGGGTTTGAGACCCAGTACTTC CASSPTGFETQYF
. TRBJ2-5 once TRBV10-3 TGTGCCATCACGGCTACCAGGGAAGAGACCCAGTACTTC CAITATREETQYF
TRBD1 TRBJ1-5 . TRBV19 TGTGCCAGTAGAACAGGGGAAACTCAGCCCCAGCATTTT CASRTGETQPQHF